This TCR beta chain stems from a study of human T cells and chemical hapten exposure. TCRdb ran MiXCR on the RACE reads and lists one entry per CDR3 protein. This table holds 60,000 to 70,000 distinct CDR3 sequences, 11% found once. This clonotype was detected a few times. As yet, its antigen is unknown. Study results and limitations: As the donors had alopecia, their immune response may differ from healthy people's.

The time point was: pre-sensitization, week 0. The treatment denotes: therapeutic diphenylcyclopropenone sensitization with weekly scalp DPC. Donors were 18 to 70-year-old alopecia patients suitable for DPC. This CDR3 spans 13 amino acids. Germline-derived CDR1 and CDR2 are DFQATT and SNEGSKA (reference sequence). This receptor was taken from a woman aged 45-65 years with alopecia areata. Some clones in this sample may be carry-over from other donors' samples. This rearrangement joins TRBV20-1 to TRBJ1-6, with a weak D call TRBD1 (5 bases). The input for sequencing was whole blood, taken in connection with sensitization to the hapten diphenylcyclopropenone (DPC). DNA for the CDR3: TGCAGCGGATCAGAGGGGCACAATTCACCCCTCCACTTT. Translating gives CSGSEGHNSPLHF.